Listed below are T cell receptor beta chains from one sample, sequenced in a study of control samples from healthy donors and cancer patients. Sequencing was performed with immunoSEQ multiplex PCR; in TCRdb, only in-frame clones are kept and a portion is missing. This sample has 150,000 to 200,000 clones, with 75% to 95% found just once. Sequences were obtained from blood. The source of these receptors is a woman aged 40 to 50 in good health. CDR3s include the opening cysteine and the closing phenylalanine or tryptophan. The D gene is left open where the match is weak. Clone size, where shown, is once, few, many, or a class for clones that have expanded.

NA	TRBV5-6	NA	13	TRBJ1-3	TGTGCCAGCAGCTTGTTGACCGCCCTTACCATATATTTT	CASSLLTALTIYF
TRBD1	TRBV27	NA	16	TRBJ1-5	TGTGCCAGCAGTTCGCCCGGGGCAGGGGGAAATCAGCCCCAGCATTTT	CASSSPGAGGNQPQHF
NA	TRBV7-9	NA	13	TRBJ1-1	TGTGCCAGCAGCTTACAGGGAGGGACTGAAGCTTTCTTT	CASSLQGGTEAFF
TRBD1	TRBV5-1	NA	17	TRBJ1-4	TGCGCCAGCAGTCGAGCAGGGGGCATAGAGGGAGGTGAAAAACTGTTTTTT	CASSRAGGIEGGEKLFF
NA	TRBV6-5	NA	14	TRBJ1-2	TGTGCCAGCACCCTGAGGACGTTGAGCTATGGCTACACCTTC	CASTLRTLSYGYTF
TRBD1	TRBV18	NA	15	TRBJ1-5	TGTGCCAGCTCACTCGGGACAGGGGCTGGGCAGCCCCAGCATTTT	CASSLGTGAGQPQHF
NA	TRBV5-8	NA	17	TRBJ2-4	TGTGCCAGCAGCTTGGAGGGCAGGGCGGGGGCCAAAAACATTCAGTACTTC	CASSLEGRAGAKNIQYF
TRBD1	TRBV7-6	NA	15	TRBJ1-1	TGTGCCAGCAGCCGTACCGCGACAGGGGACACTGAAGCTTTCTTT	CASSRTATGDTEAFF
NA	TRBV3-1/TRBV3-2	NA	14	TRBJ1-3	TGTGCCAGCAGCCAAGGGGGCCCTGGAAACACCATATATTTT	CASSQGGPGNTIYF
NA	TRBV4-1	once	15	TRBJ1-1	TGCGCCAGCAGCCGAGCAGGGTTTCCGGTCACTGAAGCTTTCTTT	CASSRAGFPVTEAFF
NA	TRBV6-5	NA	14	TRBJ2-2	TGTGCCAGCTTCCGAGCCCTCCGGTCCGGGGAGCTGTTTTTT	CASFRALRSGELFF
NA	TRBV27	NA	12	TRBJ2-3	TGTGCCAGCAGTTTTTTTGGAGATACGCAGTATTTT	CASSFFGDTQYF
TRBD1	TRBV4-1	NA	15	TRBJ2-3	TGCGCCAGCAGCCAAGAAAGGACAGGGACAGATACGCAGTATTTT	CASSQERTGTDTQYF
TRBD1	TRBV7-7	NA	15	TRBJ1-2	TGTGCCAGCAGCCCCTACAGGGGATCAGAACATGGCTACACCTTC	CASSPYRGSEHGYTF
NA	TRBV6-6	few	13	TRBJ1-1	TGTGCCAGCAGTCTCAACTCGAACACTGAAGCTTTCTTT	CASSLNSNTEAFF
TRBD2	TRBV5-1	NA	15	TRBJ2-3	TGCGCCAGCAGTCCGGGACTATCTTACACAGATACGCAGTATTTT	CASSPGLSYTDTQYF
TRBD2	TRBV6-6	NA	15	TRBJ2-1	TGTGCCAGCAGGTGGAGCGGGGGGGCTATCGATGAGCAGTTCTTC	CASRWSGGAIDEQFF
NA	TRBV20-1	NA	11	TRBJ1-1	TGCAGTGCTGGGAAGGTAGCTGAAGCTTTCTTT	CSAGKVAEAFF
NA	TRBV2	NA	17	TRBJ2-7	TGTGCCAGCACTTCCTACCGGGACCTCACTTTATCTTACGAGCAGTACTTC	CASTSYRDLTLSYEQYF
NA	TRBV7-9	NA	14	TRBJ2-5	TGTGCCAGCAGCCTGGGGACGGCGCAAGAGACCCAGTACTTC	CASSLGTAQETQYF
TRBD1	TRBV7-6	NA	13	TRBJ2-7	TGTGCCAGCAGCTTGGGACAGGGTAACGAGCAGTACTTC	CASSLGQGNEQYF
NA	TRBV3-1/TRBV3-2	NA	15	TRBJ2-1	TGTGCCAGCAGCCGAACCGGATTCCCGCCGGATGAGCAGTTCTTC	CASSRTGFPPDEQFF
NA	TRBV10-2	NA	12	TRBJ1-5	TGCGCCACCCGGGACTTGCATCAGCCCCAGCATTTT	CATRDLHQPQHF
NA	TRBV19	NA	12	TRBJ1-2	TGTGCCAGTAGTCCCTGGAGCTATGGCTACACCTTC	CASSPWSYGYTF
NA	TRBV6-5	NA	13	TRBJ1-2	TGTGCCAGCAGTATCACAGGGTCCTATGGCTACACCTTC	CASSITGSYGYTF
NA	TRBV3-1/TRBV3-2	NA	19	TRBJ2-6	TGTGCCAGCAGCCAAGAGATGGCAGGGCTTAGGGCTGGGGCCAACGTCCTGACTTTC	CASSQEMAGLRAGANVLTF
NA	TRBV25-1	NA	15	TRBJ1-1	TGTGCCAGCAGTGAACGTTGGGTAGGATCGACTGAAGCTTTCTTT	CASSERWVGSTEAFF
TRBD2	TRBV7-2	NA	15	TRBJ2-1	TGTGCCAGCAGCTTACCTAGCGGGGGAAATTATGAGCAGTTCTTC	CASSLPSGGNYEQFF
TRBD1	TRBV14	NA	16	TRBJ2-7	TGTGCCAGCAGAAGCACGTCCGGGACAGGGTCCTACGAGCAGTACTTC	CASRSTSGTGSYEQYF
TRBD1	TRBV13	NA	13	TRBJ2-3	TGTGCCAGCAGCTCAGAGACAGGGATTACGCAGTATTTT	CASSSETGITQYF
NA	TRBV7-8	NA	13	TRBJ2-2	TGTGCCAGCAGCCCCCGCGGCACCGGGGAGCTGTTTTTT	CASSPRGTGELFF
NA	TRBV7-2	NA	18	TRBJ2-1	TGTGCCAGCAGCTTAAGGGGAGGGGGTTCCTCCTCCTACAATGAGCAGTTCTTC	CASSLRGGGSSSYNEQFF
NA	TRBV7-8	NA	13	TRBJ1-1	TGTGCCAGCAGCTTAGATCTGGGCCCTGAAGCTTTCTTT	CASSLDLGPEAFF
NA	TRBV2	NA	13	TRBJ1-1	TGTGCCAGCAGTGAATCCACGGCGACTGAAGCTTTCTTT	CASSESTATEAFF
NA	TRBV6-2/TRBV6-3	NA	11	TRBJ2-7	TGTGCCAGCAGTTACTTGGGCGAGCAGTACTTC	CASSYLGEQYF
TRBD1	TRBV15	NA	14	TRBJ2-1	TGTGCCACCAGCAGGGACAGGGGGCCAAATGAGCAGTTCTTC	CATSRDRGPNEQFF